What follows are 16 T cell receptor beta chains derived from one specimen sequenced in a study of blood T cell repertoires in COVID-19. Sequenced by immunoSEQ multiplex PCR; TCRdb stores in-frame clones only, minus some. The sample has around 200,000 clones; approximately 87% are singletons. Sequenced material: peripheral blood. The receptors come from a man aged 70 or older with active or convalescent COVID-19.

The V gene is TRBV10-3, the J gene TRBJ2-7, with 7 bases that match TRBD1. The germline gives CDR1 ENHRY, CDR2 SYGVKD. The V and J ends lost 0 bases and 2 bases, in that order; junction bases with no gene match: 1. The CDR3 runs 14 residues. The CDR3 reads CAISESTGTYEQYF. For the CDR3, the DNA is TGTGCCATCAGTGAGTCGACAGGGACCTACGAGCAGTACTTC.

This clone came up a few times. The chain employs TRBV7-9 and TRBJ2-2; a weak D match, TRBD2 (5 bases). The CDR3 covers 14 residues. CDR1 SEHNR and CDR2 FQNEAQ come from the germline V gene (reference sequence). Trimming pared 3 bases from V and 0 bases from J, leaving 5 bases between. The CDR3, as DNA: TGTGCCAGCAGCTTGGGAGCGAACACCGGGGAGCTGTTTTTT. Its translation is CASSLGANTGELFF.

J is TRBJ1-1 and V is TRBV6-5; possibly TRBD1 for D (5 bases). Germline V gene sequence: CDR1 MNHEY, CDR2 SVGAGI. This CDR3 comprises 13 residues. Trimming removed 7 bases from V and 5 bases from J, with 14 bases in between. The CDR3 reads CASIPPGGTEAFF. In nucleotides, the CDR3 is TGTGCCAGCATCCCCCCGGGGGGGACTGAAGCTTTCTTT.

Worth noting for this clone: The junction shows a germline mismatch at one end, possibly a read error. The chain carries TRBV7-7 and TRBJ2-5; TRBD1 aligns across 10 bases. CDR3 length: 17 residues. Germline lookup yields CDR1 SSHAT and CDR2 FNYEAQ (reference sequence). The CDR3 protein is CASSLGETGGAGETQYF. The CDR3 nucleotides read TGTGCTAGCAGCTTGGGAGAGACAGGGGGCGCGGGAGAGACCCAGTACTTC.

Remarks on this clone: One junction end disagrees with the germline gene, perhaps due to a read error. The chain is built from TRBV5-6 and TRBJ1-5; 7 bases are shared with TRBD1. The CDR3 has 16 residues. Looked up from germline, CDR1 is SGHDT and CDR2 is YYEEEE. The CDR3 here is CASSLAQGQTDQPQHF. CDR3 DNA sequence: TGTGCCAGCAGTTTGGCCCAGGGACAGACGGATCAGCCCCAGCATTTT.

This CDR3 reads CASSSQTGGETQYF. CDR3 sequence (DNA): TGTGCCAGCAGCTCGCAGACAGGCGGGGAGACCCAGTACTTC. The V call is TRBV5-6, the J call TRBJ2-5; D possibly corresponds to TRBD1 (6 bases). This CDR3 comprises 14 residues. Germline loops: CDR1 SGHDT, CDR2 YYEEEE. Trimming took off 3 bases at V and 5 bases at J, with 14 bases between the two ends.

The V and J genes are TRBV5-1 and TRBJ1-4; 9 bases line up with TRBD1. CDR1 SGHRS and CDR2 YFSETQ come from the germline V gene. Trimming removed 4 bases from V and 5 bases from J; junction bases left unmatched: 6. The CDR3 sequence is 15 residues long. CDR3 nucleotide sequence: TGCGCCAGCAGCCCACGGGACAGGGACAATGAAAAACTGTTTTTT. Translating it yields CASSPRDRDNEKLFF. Supplemented by reference TRBV5-1 and TRBJ1-4, the full variable domain reads KAGVTQTPRYLIKTRGQQVTLSCSPISGHRSVSWYQQTPGQGLQFLFEYFSETQRNKGNFPGRFSGRQFSNSRSEMNVSTLELGDSALYLCASSPRDRDNEKLFFGSGTQLSVL.

DNA of the CDR3: TGTGCCAGCAGCTTGGATGGGAGCTCCTATAATTCACCCCTCCACTTT. Encoded protein: CASSLDGSSYNSPLHF. The chain recombines TRBV5-4 with TRBJ1-6; D not certain. Between the trimmed V and J ends, which lost 0 bases and 0 bases, there was a span of 7 bases. The CDR3 length is 16 residues. Per the germline V gene, CDR1 is SGHNT and CDR2 is YYREEE (reference sequence).

The CDR3 sequence: CASSGPSGTALSYGYTF. CDR3 nucleotide sequence: TGTGCCAGCAGTGGACCATCCGGGACAGCATTATCCTATGGCTACACCTTC. The V and J genes are TRBV2 and TRBJ1-2, with 7 bases that match TRBD1. CDR3 length: 17 residues. Trimming took 4 bases from V and 4 from J; bases not matched to a gene: 15. From germline, CDR1 is SNHLY and CDR2 FYNNEI.

V and J are TRBV3-1 (or the pseudogene TRBV3-2) and TRBJ2-1, with TRBD1 identical over 7 bases. This CDR3 region has 13 residues. V shed 1 base, J shed 16 bases, and the junction held 10 bases outside the gene matches. Germline lookup yields CDR1 LGHDT and CDR2 YNNKEL (reference sequence). The CDR3 spells CASSQGQGISQFF. The CDR3 DNA reads as TGTGCCAGCAGCCAAGGACAGGGAATAAGTCAATTCTTC.

The chain links TRBV6-6 to TRBJ2-3; 7 bases map to TRBD2. The CDR3 sequence is 15 residues long. V lost 7 bases, J lost 3 bases, and 10 bases stayed unmatched. CDR1 and CDR2 (germline): MNHNY, SVGAGI (reference sequence). The CDR3 nucleotides read TGTGCCAGCAACTACGGTAGGGAGGGGACAGATACGCAGTATTTT. As protein: CASNYGREGTDTQYF.

The chain employs TRBV6-2 or TRBV6-3 and TRBJ2-7, with a weak D call TRBD1 (6 bases). The ends were cut back, 4 bases at V and 5 bases at J, with 15 bases in the middle. The CDR3 totals 14 residues. CDR1 is MNHEY and CDR2 is SVGEGT in the germline V gene. CDR3 sequence reads: CASSSAGTLDEQYF. In DNA form, the CDR3 reads TGTGCCAGCAGTTCGGCCGGGACACTCGACGAGCAGTACTTC.

The chain employs TRBV20-1 and TRBJ2-3; 9 nucleotides match TRBD2. With 3 bases clipped from V and 1 base from J, the junction kept 5 bases outside the gene matches. Germline V gene data show CDR1 as DFQATT and CDR2 as SNEGSKA (reference sequence). This CDR3 has 15 residues. This chain's CDR3 is CSASGSSGGTDTQYF. The DNA for the CDR3 is TGCAGTGCTAGTGGCTCTAGCGGGGGCACAGATACGCAGTATTTT.

This clone was found once. The CDR3 is CASRDTYNEQFF. The DNA for the CDR3 is TGTGCCAGCAGGGACACCTACAATGAGCAGTTCTTC. This rearrangement joins TRBV6-1 to TRBJ2-1; possibly TRBD1 for D (5 bases). This CDR3 is built from 12 residues. Trimming took off 6 bases at V and 2 bases at J, with 5 bases between the two ends. CDR1 and CDR2 (germline): MNHNS, SASEGT.

With respect to this clone: Sequence at one end of the junction differs from germline and may be a read error. The J gene is TRBJ1-4, the V gene TRBV2; unclear D gene. This CDR3 is 17 amino acids long. Germline CDR1 and CDR2: SNHLY and FYNNEI. CDR3 DNA sequence: TGTGCCAGCAGTAAAGCCCATAGCGGCATGGTGGATGAAAAACTGTTTTTT. It yields the protein CASSKAHSGMVDEKLFF.

This chain links TRBV5-1 with TRBJ2-1, with 8 positions matching TRBD2. The CDR3 runs 16 residues. CDR1 is SGHRS, CDR2 YFSETQ, per germline. The V gene end was trimmed by 4 bases and the J gene end by 5 bases; junction bases not matched to a gene: 11. As DNA, the CDR3 is TGCGCCAGCAGCCTGGTCCTGGCGGGAGGACACAATGAGCAGTTCTTC. It translates to CASSLVLAGGHNEQFF.